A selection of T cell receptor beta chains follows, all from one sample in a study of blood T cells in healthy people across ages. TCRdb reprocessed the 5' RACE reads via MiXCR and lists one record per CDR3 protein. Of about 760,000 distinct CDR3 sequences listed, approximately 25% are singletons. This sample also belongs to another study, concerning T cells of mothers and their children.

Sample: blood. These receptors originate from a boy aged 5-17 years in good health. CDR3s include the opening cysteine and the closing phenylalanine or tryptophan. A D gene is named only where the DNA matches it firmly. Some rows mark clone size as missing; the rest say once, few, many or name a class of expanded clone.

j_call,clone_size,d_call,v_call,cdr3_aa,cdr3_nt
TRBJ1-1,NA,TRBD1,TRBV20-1,CSAPGTGVASDTEAFF,TGCAGTGCTCCGGGGACAGGGGTAGCCTCGGACACTGAAGCTTTCTTT
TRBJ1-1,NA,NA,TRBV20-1,CSAEAGHSANTEAFF,TGCAGTGCTGAAGCAGGGCACTCGGCGAACACTGAAGCTTTCTTT
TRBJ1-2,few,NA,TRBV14,CASSQETQSYGYTF,TGTGCCAGCAGCCAAGAGACCCAGAGTTATGGCTACACCTTC
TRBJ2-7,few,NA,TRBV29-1,CSVEGMNSRDEQYF,TGCAGCGTTGAAGGAATGAACAGCAGGGACGAGCAGTACTTC
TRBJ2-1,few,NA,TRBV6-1,CASSELAPNEQFF,TGTGCCAGCAGTGAATTGGCCCCCAATGAGCAGTTCTTC
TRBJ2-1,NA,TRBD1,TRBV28,CASRPRTGSNEQFF,TGTGCCAGCAGACCTAGGACAGGCTCCAATGAGCAGTTCTTC
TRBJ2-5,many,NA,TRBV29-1,CSGQMYQETQYF,TGCAGCGGTCAGATGTACCAAGAGACCCAGTACTTC
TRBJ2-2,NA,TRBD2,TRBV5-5,CASSLAPGLADSKNTGELFF,TGTGCCAGCAGCTTGGCCCCCGGACTAGCGGATTCTAAGAACACCGGGGAGCTGTTTTTT
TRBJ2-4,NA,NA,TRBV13,CASSWTDKNIQYF,TGTGCCAGCAGCTGGACAGACAAAAACATTCAGTACTTC
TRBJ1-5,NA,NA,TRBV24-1,CATSDKNSNQPQHF,TGTGCCACCAGTGATAAGAATAGCAATCAGCCCCAGCATTTT
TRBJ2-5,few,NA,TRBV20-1,CSARRTEETQYF,TGCAGTGCCCGACGGACAGAAGAGACCCAGTACTTC
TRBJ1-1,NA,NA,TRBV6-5,CASRGPSGFAFF,TGTGCCAGCAGGGGCCCGAGTGGGTTCGCTTTCTTT
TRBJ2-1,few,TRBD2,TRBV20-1,CSARLPGLANNEQFF,TGCAGTGCTAGACTTCCGGGACTAGCAAACAATGAGCAGTTCTTC
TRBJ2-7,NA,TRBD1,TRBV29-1,CSVGDRVAYEQYF,TGCAGCGTAGGGGACAGGGTGGCGTACGAGCAGTACTTC
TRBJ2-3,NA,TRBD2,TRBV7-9,CASIQRRSSGRGTDTQYF,TGTGCCAGCATCCAACGACGAAGTAGCGGGAGGGGGACAGATACGCAGTATTTT
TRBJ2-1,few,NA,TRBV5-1,CASSPRTGEQFF,TGCGCCAGCAGCCCTAGGACCGGTGAGCAGTTCTTC
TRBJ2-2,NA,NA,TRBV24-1,CATSDEDYLGAGELFF,TGTGCCACCAGTGATGAGGACTACCTAGGGGCCGGGGAGCTGTTTTTT
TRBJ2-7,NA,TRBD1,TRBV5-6,CASSLGPGGVYEQYF,TGTGCCAGCAGCTTGGGGCCAGGGGGCGTTTACGAGCAGTACTTC
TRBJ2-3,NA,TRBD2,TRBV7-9,CASSLGGLVPDTQYF,TGTGCCAGCAGCTTGGGGGGACTAGTTCCAGATACGCAGTATTTT
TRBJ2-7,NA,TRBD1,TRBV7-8,CASSLDRLGQGGDEQYF,TGTGCCAGCAGCTTAGATCGTTTAGGACAGGGGGGGGACGAGCAGTACTTC
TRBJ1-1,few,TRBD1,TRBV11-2,CASSYSGQFTEAFF,TGTGCCAGCAGCTACTCGGGACAGTTCACTGAAGCTTTCTTT
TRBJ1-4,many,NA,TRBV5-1,CASSPDRDEKLFF,TGCGCCAGCAGCCCGGACCGAGATGAAAAACTGTTTTTT
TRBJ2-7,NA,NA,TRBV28,CASSFLAPGTHEQYF,TGTGCCAGCAGTTTCCTTGCTCCAGGGACCCACGAGCAGTACTTC
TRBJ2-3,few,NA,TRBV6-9,CASSPLDTYSTDTQYF,TGTGCCAGCAGCCCCTTAGATACTTACAGCACAGATACGCAGTATTTT
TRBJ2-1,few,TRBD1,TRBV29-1,CSVAGTGSWDEQFF,TGCAGCGTGGCCGGGACAGGGTCATGGGATGAGCAGTTCTTC
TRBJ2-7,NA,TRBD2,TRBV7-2,CASSLRLAGKVYEQYF,TGTGCCAGCAGCTTAAGACTAGCGGGAAAGGTATACGAGCAGTACTTC
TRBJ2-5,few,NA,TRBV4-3,CASSRVAYETQYF,TGCGCCAGCAGCCGGGTAGCTTACGAGACCCAGTACTTC
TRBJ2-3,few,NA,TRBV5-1,CASSLTQDTQYF,TGCGCCAGCAGCCTAACTCAGGATACGCAGTATTTT
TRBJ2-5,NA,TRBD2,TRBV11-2,CASSLGMEPVAGGLETQYF,TGTGCCAGCAGCTTAGGCATGGAACCAGTCGCGGGAGGGTTAGAGACCCAGTACTTC
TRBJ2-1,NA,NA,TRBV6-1,CASSESPHNAYNEQFF,TGTGCCAGCAGTGAATCCCCCCACAACGCCTACAATGAGCAGTTCTTC
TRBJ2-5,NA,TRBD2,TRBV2,CASSSGTSRTQYF,TGTGCCAGCAGTTCCGGGACTAGCAGGACCCAGTACTTC
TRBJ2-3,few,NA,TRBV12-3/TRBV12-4,CASSRDLNTDTQYF,TGTGCCAGCAGTCGGGACTTAAACACAGATACGCAGTATTTT
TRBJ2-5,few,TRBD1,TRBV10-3,CATNPGQGHQETQYF,TGTGCCACTAATCCGGGACAGGGGCACCAGGAGACCCAGTACTTC
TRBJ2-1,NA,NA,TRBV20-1,CSARDIRGLGYNEQFF,TGCAGTGCTAGAGATATTCGGGGTTTAGGGTACAATGAGCAGTTCTTC
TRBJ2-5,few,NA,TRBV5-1,CASSLEAAGQETQYF,TGCGCCAGCAGCTTGGAGGCAGCGGGCCAAGAGACCCAGTACTTC
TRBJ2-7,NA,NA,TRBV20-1,CSARDPAGDSNEQYF,TGCAGTGCTAGAGATCCGGCGGGGGACAGCAACGAGCAGTACTTC
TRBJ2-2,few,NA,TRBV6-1,CASSSGGVNTGELFF,TGTGCCAGCAGTTCGGGTGGCGTCAACACCGGGGAGCTGTTTTTT
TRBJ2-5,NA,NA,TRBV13,CASSLGRTGNLQTQYF,TGTGCCAGCAGCTTAGGCAGAACAGGAAATTTACAGACCCAGTACTTC
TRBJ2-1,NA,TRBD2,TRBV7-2,CASSPLETSGTSGYNEQFF,TGTGCCAGCAGCCCACTCGAGACTAGCGGGACGAGCGGTTACAATGAGCAGTTCTTC
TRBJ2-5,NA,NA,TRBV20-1,CSARDLFDREETQYF,TGCAGTGCTAGAGATCTTTTTGATAGGGAAGAGACCCAGTACTTC
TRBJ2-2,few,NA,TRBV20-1,CSARSGTANTGELFF,TGCAGTGCTAGATCAGGGACCGCGAACACCGGGGAGCTGTTTTTT